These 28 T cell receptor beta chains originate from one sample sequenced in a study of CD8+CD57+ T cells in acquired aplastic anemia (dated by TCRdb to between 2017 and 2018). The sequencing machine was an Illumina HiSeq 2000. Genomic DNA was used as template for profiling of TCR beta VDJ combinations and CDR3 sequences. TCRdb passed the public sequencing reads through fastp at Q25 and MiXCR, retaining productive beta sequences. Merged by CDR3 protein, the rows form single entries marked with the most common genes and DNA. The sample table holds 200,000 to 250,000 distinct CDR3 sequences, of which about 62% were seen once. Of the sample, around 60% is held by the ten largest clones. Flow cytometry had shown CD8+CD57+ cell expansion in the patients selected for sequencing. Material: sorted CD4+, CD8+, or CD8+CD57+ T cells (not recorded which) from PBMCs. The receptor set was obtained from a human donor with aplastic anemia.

CDR3 coding DNA: TGTGCCACCAGCAGCTCCAGGTCGGGACAGGGGCTGGACAATGAGCAGTTCTTC. Its translation is CATSSSRSGQGLDNEQFF. V is TRBV15 and J is TRBJ2-1, with 10 nucleotides matching TRBD1. Germline values: CDR1 LNHNV, CDR2 YYDKDF (reference sequence). CDR3 length: 18 residues. V gave up 3 bases and J gave up 5 bases; unmatched junction bases: 13.

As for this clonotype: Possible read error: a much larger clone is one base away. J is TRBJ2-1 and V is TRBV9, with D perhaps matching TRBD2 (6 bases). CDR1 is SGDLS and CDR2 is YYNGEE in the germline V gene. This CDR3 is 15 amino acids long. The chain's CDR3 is CASSAGGTHYNEQLF. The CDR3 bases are TGTGCCAGCAGCGCTGGAGGGACCCACTACAATGAGCAGCTCTTC.

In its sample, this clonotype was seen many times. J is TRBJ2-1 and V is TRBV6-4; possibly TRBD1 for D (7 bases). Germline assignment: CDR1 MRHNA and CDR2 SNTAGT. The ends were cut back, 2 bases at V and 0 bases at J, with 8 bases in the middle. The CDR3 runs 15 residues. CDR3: CASSDQGGSYNEQFF. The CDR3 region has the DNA TGTGCCAGCAGTGACCAGGGGGGCTCCTACAATGAGCAGTTCTTC.

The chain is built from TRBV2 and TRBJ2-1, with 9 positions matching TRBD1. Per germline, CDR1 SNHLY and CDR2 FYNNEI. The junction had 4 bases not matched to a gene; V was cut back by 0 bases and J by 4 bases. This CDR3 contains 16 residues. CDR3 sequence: CASSEALDRGYNEQFF. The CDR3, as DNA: TGTGCCAGCAGTGAAGCGCTGGACAGGGGTTACAATGAGCAGTTCTTC.

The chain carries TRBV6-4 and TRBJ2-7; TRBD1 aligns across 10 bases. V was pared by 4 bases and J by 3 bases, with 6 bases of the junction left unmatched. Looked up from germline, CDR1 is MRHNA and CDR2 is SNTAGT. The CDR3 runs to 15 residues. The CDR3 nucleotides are TGTGCCAGCAGTGGCCCTGACAGGGGGCTCTACGAGCAGTACTTC. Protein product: CASSGPDRGLYEQYF.

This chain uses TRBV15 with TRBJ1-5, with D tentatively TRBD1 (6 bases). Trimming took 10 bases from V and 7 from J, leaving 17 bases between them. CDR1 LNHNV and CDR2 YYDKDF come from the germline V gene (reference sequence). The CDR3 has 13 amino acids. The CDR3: CAILQGDGQPQHF. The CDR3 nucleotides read TGTGCCATCCTACAGGGTGACGGCCAGCCCCAGCATTTT.

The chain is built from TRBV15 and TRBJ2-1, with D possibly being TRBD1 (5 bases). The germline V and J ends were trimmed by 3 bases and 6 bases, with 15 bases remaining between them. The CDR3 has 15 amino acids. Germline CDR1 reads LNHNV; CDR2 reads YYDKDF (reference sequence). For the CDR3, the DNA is TGTGCCACCAGCAGCTTAGAACAGGCTGCCAATGAGCAGTTCTTC. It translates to CATSSLEQAANEQFF.

The CDR3 DNA reads as TGTGCCAGCAGTTATGGGAGGGGAGGGGCGGACGAGCAGTACTTC. Its protein product is CASSYGRGGADEQYF. The J gene is TRBJ2-7, the V gene TRBV6-5, with 7 positions matching TRBD2. This CDR3 comprises 15 residues. The V and J ends lost 3 bases and 5 bases, in that order; junction bases with no gene match: 10. Per germline, CDR1 MNHEY and CDR2 SVGAGI.

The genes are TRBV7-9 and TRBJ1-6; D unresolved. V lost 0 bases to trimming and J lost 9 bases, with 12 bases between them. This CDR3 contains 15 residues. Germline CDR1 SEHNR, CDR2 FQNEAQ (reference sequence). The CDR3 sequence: CASSLAVGESSPLHF. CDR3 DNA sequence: TGTGCCAGCAGCTTAGCCGTTGGCGAATCTTCACCCCTCCACTTT.

For the CDR3, the DNA is TGTGCCAGCAGCTTAAGCCGCTCTGGGGCCAACGTCCTGACTTTC. It specifies CASSLSRSGANVLTF. This chain connects TRBV7-3 to TRBJ2-6; D gene uncertain. The CDR3 covers 15 residues. V lost 1 base and J lost 0, with 4 bases in between. Per the germline V gene, CDR1 is SGHTA and CDR2 is FQGTGA.

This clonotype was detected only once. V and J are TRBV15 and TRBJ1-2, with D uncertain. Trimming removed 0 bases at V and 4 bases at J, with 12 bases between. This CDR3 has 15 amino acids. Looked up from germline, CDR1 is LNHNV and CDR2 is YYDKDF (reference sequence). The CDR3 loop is CATSRDGPGSYGYTF. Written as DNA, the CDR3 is TGTGCCACCAGCAGAGATGGCCCGGGTTCCTATGGCTACACCTTC.

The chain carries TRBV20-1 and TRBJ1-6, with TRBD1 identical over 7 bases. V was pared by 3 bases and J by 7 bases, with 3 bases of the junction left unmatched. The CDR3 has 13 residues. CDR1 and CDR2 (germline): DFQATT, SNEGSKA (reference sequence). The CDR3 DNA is TGCAGTGCTAGGGAGACAGGGAATTCACCCCTCCACTTT. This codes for CSARETGNSPLHF.

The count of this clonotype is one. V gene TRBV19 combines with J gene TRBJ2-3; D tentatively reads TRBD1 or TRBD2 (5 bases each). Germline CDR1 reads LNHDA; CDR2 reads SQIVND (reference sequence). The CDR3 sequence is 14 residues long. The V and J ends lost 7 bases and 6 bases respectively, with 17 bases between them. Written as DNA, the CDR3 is TGTGCCAGTAAAAAAGAGGGGCTGTCGGATACGCAGTATTTT. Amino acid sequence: CASKKEGLSDTQYF.

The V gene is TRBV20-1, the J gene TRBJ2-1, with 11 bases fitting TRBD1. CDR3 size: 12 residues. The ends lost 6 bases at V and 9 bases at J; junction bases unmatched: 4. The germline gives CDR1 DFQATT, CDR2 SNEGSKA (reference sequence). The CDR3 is CSAGQGAGEQFF. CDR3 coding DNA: TGCAGTGCCGGACAGGGGGCAGGTGAGCAGTTCTTC.

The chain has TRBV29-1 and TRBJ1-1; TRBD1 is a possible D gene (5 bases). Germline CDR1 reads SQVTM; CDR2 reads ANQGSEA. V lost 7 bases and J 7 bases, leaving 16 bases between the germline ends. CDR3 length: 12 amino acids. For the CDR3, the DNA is TGCAGCGGGGAATCTGGGGACGGTGAAGCTTTCTTT. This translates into CSGESGDGEAFF.

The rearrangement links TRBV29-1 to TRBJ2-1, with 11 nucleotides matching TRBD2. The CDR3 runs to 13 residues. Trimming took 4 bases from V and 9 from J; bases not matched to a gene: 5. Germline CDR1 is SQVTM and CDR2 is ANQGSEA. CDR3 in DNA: TGCAGCGTTGTCGGGACTAGCGGTTTTGAGCAGTTCTTC. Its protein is CSVVGTSGFEQFF.

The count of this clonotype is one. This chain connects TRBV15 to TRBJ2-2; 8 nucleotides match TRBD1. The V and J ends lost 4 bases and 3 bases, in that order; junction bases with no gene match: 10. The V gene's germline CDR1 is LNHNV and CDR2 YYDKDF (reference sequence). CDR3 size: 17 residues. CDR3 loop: CATSTDPGGLDTGELFF. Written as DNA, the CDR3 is TGTGCCACCAGCACCGATCCAGGGGGCTTGGACACCGGGGAGCTGTTTTTT.

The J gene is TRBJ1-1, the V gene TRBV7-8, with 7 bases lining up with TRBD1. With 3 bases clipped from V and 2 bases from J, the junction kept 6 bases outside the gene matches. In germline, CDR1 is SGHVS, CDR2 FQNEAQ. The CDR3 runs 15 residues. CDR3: CASSFSGTANTEAFF. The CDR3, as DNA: TGTGCCAGCAGCTTCTCCGGGACAGCTAACACTGAAGCTTTCTTT.

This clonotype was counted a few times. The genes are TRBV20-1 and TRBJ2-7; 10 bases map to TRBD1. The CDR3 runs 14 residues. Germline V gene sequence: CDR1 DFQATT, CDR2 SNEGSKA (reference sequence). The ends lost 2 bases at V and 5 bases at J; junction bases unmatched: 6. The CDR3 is CSARSGTGADEQYF. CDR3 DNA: TGCAGTGCTAGATCCGGGACAGGGGCTGACGAGCAGTACTTC.

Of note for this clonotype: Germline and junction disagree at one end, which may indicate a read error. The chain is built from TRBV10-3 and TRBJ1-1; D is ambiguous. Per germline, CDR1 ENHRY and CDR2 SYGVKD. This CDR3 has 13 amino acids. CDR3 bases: TGTGCCAGCAGTTACCGGATGGCGGCTGAAGCTTTCTTT. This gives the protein CASSYRMAAEAFF.

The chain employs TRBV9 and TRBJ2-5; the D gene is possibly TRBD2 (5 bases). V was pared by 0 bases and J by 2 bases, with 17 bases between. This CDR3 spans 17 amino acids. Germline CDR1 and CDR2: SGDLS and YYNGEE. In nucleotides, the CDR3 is TGTGCCAGCAGCGTAGATCGCTACCTAGCAAAACAAGAGACCCAGTACTTC. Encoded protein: CASSVDRYLAKQETQYF.

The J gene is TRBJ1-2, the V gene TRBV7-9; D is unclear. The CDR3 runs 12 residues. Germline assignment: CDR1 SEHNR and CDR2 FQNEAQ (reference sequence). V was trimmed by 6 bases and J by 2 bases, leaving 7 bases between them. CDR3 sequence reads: CASSPDNYGYTF. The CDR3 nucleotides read TGTGCCAGCAGTCCTGACAACTATGGCTACACCTTC.

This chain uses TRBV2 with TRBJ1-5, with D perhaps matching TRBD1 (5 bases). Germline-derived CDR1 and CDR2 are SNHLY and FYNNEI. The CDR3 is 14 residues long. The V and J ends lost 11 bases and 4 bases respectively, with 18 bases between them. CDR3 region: CAAFGTEGNQPQHF. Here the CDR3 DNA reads TGTGCCGCCTTCGGGACCGAGGGAAATCAGCCCCAGCATTTT.

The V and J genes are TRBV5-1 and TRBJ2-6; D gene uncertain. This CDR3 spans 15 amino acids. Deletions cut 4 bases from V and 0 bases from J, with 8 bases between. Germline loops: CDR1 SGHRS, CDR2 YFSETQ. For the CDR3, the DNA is TGCGCCAGCAGCACGCAAGGCTCTGGGGCCAACGTCCTGACTTTC. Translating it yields CASSTQGSGANVLTF.

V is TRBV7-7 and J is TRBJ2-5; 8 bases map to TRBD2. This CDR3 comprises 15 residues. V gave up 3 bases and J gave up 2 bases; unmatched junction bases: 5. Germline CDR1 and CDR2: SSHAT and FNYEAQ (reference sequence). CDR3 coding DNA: TGTGCCAGCAGCTTCCAGCGGGGGAGGCAAGAGACCCAGTACTTC. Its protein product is CASSFQRGRQETQYF. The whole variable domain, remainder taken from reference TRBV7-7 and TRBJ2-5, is GAGVSQSPRYKVTKRGQDVTLRCDPISSHATLYWYQQALGQGPEFLTYFNYEAQPDKSGLPSDRFSAERPEGSISTLTIQRTEQRDSAMYRCASSFQRGRQETQYFGPGTRLLVL.

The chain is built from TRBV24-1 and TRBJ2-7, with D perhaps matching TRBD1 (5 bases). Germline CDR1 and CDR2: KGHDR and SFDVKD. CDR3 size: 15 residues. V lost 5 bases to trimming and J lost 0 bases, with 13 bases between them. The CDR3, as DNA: TGTGCCACCAGTGCTAGAGACAGCCTCTCCTACGAGCAGTACTTC. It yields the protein CATSARDSLSYEQYF.

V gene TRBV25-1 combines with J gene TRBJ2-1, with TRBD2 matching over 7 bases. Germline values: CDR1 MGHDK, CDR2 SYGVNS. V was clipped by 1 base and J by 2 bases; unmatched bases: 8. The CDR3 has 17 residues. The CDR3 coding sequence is TGTGCCAGCAGTGAATGGGAAGGGAGGGTGGCCTACAATGAGCAGTTCTTC. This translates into CASSEWEGRVAYNEQFF.

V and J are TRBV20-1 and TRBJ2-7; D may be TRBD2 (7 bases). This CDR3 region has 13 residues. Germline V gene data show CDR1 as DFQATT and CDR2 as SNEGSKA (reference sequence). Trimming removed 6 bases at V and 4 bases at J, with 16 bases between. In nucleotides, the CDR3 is TGCAGTGCGGCCGGGGGGCGCGTGTACGAGCAGTACTTC. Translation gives CSAAGGRVYEQYF.